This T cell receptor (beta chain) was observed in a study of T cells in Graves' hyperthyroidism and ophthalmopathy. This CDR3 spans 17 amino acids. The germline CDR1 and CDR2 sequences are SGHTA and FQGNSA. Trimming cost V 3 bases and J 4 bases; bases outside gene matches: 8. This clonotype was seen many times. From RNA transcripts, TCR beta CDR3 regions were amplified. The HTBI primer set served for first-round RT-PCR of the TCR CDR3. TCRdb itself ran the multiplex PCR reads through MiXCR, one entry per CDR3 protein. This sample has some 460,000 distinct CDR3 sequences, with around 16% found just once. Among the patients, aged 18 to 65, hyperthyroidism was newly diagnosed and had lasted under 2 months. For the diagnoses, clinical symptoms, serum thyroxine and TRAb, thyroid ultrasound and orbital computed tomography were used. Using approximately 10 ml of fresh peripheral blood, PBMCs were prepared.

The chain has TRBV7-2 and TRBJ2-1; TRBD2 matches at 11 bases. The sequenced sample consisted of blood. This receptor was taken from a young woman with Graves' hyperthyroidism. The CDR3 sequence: CASSFRLAGLIYNEQFF. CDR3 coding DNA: TGTGCCAGCAGCTTCCGACTAGCGGGATTGATTTACAATGAGCAGTTCTTC.